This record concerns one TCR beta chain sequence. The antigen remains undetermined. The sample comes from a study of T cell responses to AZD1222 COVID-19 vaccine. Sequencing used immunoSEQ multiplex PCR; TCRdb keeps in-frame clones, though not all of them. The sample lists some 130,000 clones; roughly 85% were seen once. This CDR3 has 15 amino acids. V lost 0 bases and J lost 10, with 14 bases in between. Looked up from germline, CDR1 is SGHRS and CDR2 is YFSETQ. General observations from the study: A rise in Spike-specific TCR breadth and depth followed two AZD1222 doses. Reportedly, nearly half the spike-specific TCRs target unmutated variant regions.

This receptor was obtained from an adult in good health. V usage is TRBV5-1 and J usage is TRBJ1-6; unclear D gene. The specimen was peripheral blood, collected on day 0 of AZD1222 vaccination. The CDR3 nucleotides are TGCGCCAGCAGCTTGGATCTGAATACCTACTCACCCCTCCACTTT. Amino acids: CASSLDLNTYSPLHF.